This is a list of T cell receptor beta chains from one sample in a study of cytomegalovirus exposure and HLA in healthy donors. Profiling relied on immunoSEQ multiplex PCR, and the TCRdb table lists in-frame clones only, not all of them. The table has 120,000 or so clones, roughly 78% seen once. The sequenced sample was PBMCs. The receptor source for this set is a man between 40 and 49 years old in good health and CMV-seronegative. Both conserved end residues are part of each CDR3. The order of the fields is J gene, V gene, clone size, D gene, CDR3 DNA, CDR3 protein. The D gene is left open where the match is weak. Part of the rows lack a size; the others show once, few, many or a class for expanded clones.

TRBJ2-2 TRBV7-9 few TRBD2 TGTGCCAGCAGCGGCCGACTAGCGGGAGCCGGGGAGCTGTTTTTT CASSGRLAGAGELFF
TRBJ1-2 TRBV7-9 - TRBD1 TGTGCCAGCAGCCGCAGGGGGACCACATATGGCTACACCTTC CASSRRGTTYGYTF
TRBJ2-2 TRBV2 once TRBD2 TGTGCCAGCAGTGAAGGGGGACTAGCTACCACCGGGGAGCTGTTTTTT CASSEGGLATTGELFF
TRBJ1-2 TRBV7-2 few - TGTGCCAGCAGCTTAAGCGCGCCAGGGTCAGGGCATGGCTACACCTTC CASSLSAPGSGHGYTF
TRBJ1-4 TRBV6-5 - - TGTGCCAGCAGGGGGGCGGAGAGAGTTAATGAAAAACTGTTTTTT CASRGAERVNEKLFF
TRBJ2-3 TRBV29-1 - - TGCAGCGTTGAAGATCACAGGGCAGATACGCAGTATTTT CSVEDHRADTQYF
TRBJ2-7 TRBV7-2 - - TGTGCCAGCAGCCCCTTTAGCTCCTACGAGCAGTACTTC CASSPFSSYEQYF
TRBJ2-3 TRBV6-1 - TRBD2 TGTGCCAGCAGGAGCGGGAGGGCCGGTCCAGATACGCAGTATTTT CASRSGRAGPDTQYF
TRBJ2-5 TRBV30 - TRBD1 TGTGCCTGGACTTCTAATACAAGGGGGCGAGAGACCCAGTACTTC CAWTSNTRGRETQYF
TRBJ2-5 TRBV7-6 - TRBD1 TGCGCCAGCAGCCCCGCGGGACAGGGGCAAGAGACCCAGTACTTC CASSPAGQGQETQYF
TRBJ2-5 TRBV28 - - TGTGCCAGCAGTTTAGCGGGGCAGCGGGCAGAGACCCAGTACTTC CASSLAGQRAETQYF
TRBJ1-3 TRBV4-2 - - TGTGCCAGCAGCCAGGAGCTCCGCATTGGAGGAAACACCATATATTTT CASSQELRIGGNTIYF
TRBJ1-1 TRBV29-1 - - TGCAGCGTCGGCAGGGGGAACACTGAAGCTTTCTTT CSVGRGNTEAFF
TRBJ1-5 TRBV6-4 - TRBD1 TGTGCCACCCCAGCAGGTCCAGACAGGGACTTCAATAGCAATCAGCCCCAGCATTTT CATPAGPDRDFNSNQPQHF
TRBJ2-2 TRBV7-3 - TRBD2 TGTGCCAGCAGCGTAATGGGACTAGCGGGTACCGGGGAGCTGTTTTTT CASSVMGLAGTGELFF
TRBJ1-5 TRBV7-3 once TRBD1 TGTGCCAGCAGCTTAAGGATGACAGGGAGCAATCAGCCCCAGCATTTT CASSLRMTGSNQPQHF
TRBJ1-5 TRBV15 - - TGTGCCACCAGCAGAGAGGGCAGTAGACAGCCCCAGCATTTT CATSREGSRQPQHF
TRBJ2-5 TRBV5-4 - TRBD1 TGTGCCAGCAACCAACCGGGACAGTGGGAGACCCAGTACTTC CASNQPGQWETQYF
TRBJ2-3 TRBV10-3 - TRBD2 TGTGCCATCACCGCGCGGGAGGACACAGATACGCAGTATTTT CAITAREDTDTQYF
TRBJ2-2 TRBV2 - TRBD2 TGTGCCAGCAGCGTACTAGCGGGAGTGGGGACCGGGGAGCTGTTTTTT CASSVLAGVGTGELFF
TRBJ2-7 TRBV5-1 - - TGCGCCAGCAGCTTTTTAGCCAGCAATAGGTACGAGCAGTACTTC CASSFLASNRYEQYF
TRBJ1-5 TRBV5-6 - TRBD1 TGTGCCAGCAGCACCGGACAGGGGGCCGGTCAGCCCCAGCATTTT CASSTGQGAGQPQHF
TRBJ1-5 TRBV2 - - TGTGCCAGCAGGGGGAGAGAAAATCAGCCCCAGCATTTT CASRGRENQPQHF
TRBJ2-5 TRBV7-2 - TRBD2 TGTGCCAGCAGCTTACCTTTTAGCGGGAGTGGGGAGACCCAGTACTTC CASSLPFSGSGETQYF
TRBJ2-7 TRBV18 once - TGTGCCAGCTCCCCGGACAGTACCCACGAGCAGTACTTC CASSPDSTHEQYF
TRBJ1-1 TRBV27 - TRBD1 TGTGCCAGCAGATCCGGGACAGCTAACACTGAAGCTTTCTTT CASRSGTANTEAFF
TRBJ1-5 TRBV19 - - TGTGCCAGTAGTATCTCGGGGGTAGGCAATCAGCCCCAGCATTTT CASSISGVGNQPQHF
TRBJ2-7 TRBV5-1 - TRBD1 TGCGCCAGCAGACCCGGGACAGGGGCTTACGAGCAGTACTTC CASRPGTGAYEQYF
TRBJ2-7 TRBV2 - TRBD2 TGTGCCAGCGGGACTAGCCGAGGGCGGGAGCAGTACTTC CASGTSRGREQYF
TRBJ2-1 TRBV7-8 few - TGTGCCAGCTCCGCGGGGGCTAGCTGGAATGAGCAGTTCTTC CASSAGASWNEQFF
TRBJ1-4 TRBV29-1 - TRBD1 TGCAGCGCAACCGGGGACAGCCCCGAAAAACTGTTTTTT CSATGDSPEKLFF
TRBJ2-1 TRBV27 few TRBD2 TGTGCCAGCAGGAAAAGCGGGAGTGGTTACAATGAGCAGTTCTTC CASRKSGSGYNEQFF
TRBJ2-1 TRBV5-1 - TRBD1 TGCGCCAGCAGCCTGACAGGGCCCCACAATGAGCAGTTCTTC CASSLTGPHNEQFF
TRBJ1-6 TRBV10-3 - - TGTGCCATCAGTATATCTACCGGGACTAATAATTCACCCCTCCACTTT CAISISTGTNNSPLHF
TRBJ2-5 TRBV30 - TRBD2 TGTGCCTGGAGTAAGCGGGGGCTCCAAGAGACCCAGTACTTC CAWSKRGLQETQYF
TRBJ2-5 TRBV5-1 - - TGCGCCAGCAGTGTCGGACACCGGGAGACCCAGTACTTC CASSVGHRETQYF
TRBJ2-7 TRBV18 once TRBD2 TGTGCCAGCTCACCCACTATAGCGGGAGGGCCGGACGAGCAGTACTTC CASSPTIAGGPDEQYF
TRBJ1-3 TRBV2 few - TGTGCCAGCGAGGTAATAGGAAACACCATATATTTT CASEVIGNTIYF
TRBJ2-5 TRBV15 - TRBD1 TGTGCCACCAGCAGATGGACAGGGGGCAAGTGGGAGACCCAGTACTTC CATSRWTGGKWETQYF
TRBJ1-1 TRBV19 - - TGTGCCAGTAGAGGGGGAGGGACCATGAACACTGAAGCTTTCTTT CASRGGGTMNTEAFF
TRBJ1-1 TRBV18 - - TGTGCCAGCTCACCATTGGGCCAAGGGGCGGGGGTGAACACTGAAGCTTTCTTT CASSPLGQGAGVNTEAFF
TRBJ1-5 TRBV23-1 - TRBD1 TGCGCCGTACCTTACAGGGGATATAGCAATCAGCCCCAGCATTTT CAVPYRGYSNQPQHF
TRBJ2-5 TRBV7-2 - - TGTGCCAGCAGCTTAACAACGCAAGAGACCCAGTACTTC CASSLTTQETQYF
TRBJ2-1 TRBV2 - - TGTGCCAGCAGTGATGAGGAATGGAGTGAGCAGTTCTTC CASSDEEWSEQFF
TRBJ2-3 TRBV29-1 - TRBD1 TGCAGCGTTGCAGACAGGGTTGATGATACGCAGTATTTT CSVADRVDDTQYF
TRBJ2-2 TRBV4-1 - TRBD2 TGCGCCAGCAGCCAAGATTCTGTGGCGGGAGGGGTCGGGGAGCTGTTTTTT CASSQDSVAGGVGELFF
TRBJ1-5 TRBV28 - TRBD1 TGTGCCAGCAGTTCGGGACAGGGTGACTATAGCAATCAGCCCCAGCATTTT CASSSGQGDYSNQPQHF
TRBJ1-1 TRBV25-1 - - TGTGCCAGCAGTGGTCTGGGGGCGGGCACTGAAGCTTTCTTT CASSGLGAGTEAFF
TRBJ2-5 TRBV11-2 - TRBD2 TGTGCCAGCAGCAGACGGACTAGCGGGACGTACCAAGAGACCCAGTACTTC CASSRRTSGTYQETQYF
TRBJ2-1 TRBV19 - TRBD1 TGTGCCAGTTCCTCGGGACAGAGCAATGAGCAGTTCTTC CASSSGQSNEQFF
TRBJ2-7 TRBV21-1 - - TGTGCCAGCACCAAGGACGGGGTCTACGAGCAGTACTTC CASTKDGVYEQYF
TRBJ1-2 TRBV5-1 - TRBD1 TGCGCCAGCAGCTTACAGGGGGCGGACGGCTACACCTTC CASSLQGADGYTF
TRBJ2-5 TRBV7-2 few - TGTGCCAGCAGCCCCGCCGGACAGACAGAGACCCAGTACTTC CASSPAGQTETQYF
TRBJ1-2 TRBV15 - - TGTGCCACCAGCAGAGATGGGGGAGGCGGCTACACCTTC CATSRDGGGGYTF
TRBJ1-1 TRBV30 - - TGTGCCATCTCCCGGTGGGAGATGAACACTGAAGCTTTCTTT CAISRWEMNTEAFF